The entry below gives a single T cell receptor beta chain sequence along with its context. What it binds is unknown. This sample is part of a study of T cells in localized non-small cell lung cancer. Study outcomes and limitations: A median roughly 50 of the top 100 tumor clones appeared in adjacent lung.

Sequencing used immunoSEQ multiplex PCR; TCRdb keeps in-frame clones, though not all of them. This sample has some 82,000 clones; 60% to 85% occur once, and the top ten carry 15% to 20%. Germline CDR1 is SEHNR and CDR2 is FQNEAQ (reference sequence). The CDR3 extends over 15 amino acids. V shed 5 bases, J shed 5 bases, and the junction held 7 bases outside the gene matches. Sample: PBMCs, taken before any cancer treatment. The sequence came from a man between 40 and 70 years old with stage II squamous cell lung carcinoma. The chain couples TRBV7-9 to TRBJ2-1; TRBD1 matches at 9 bases. CDR3 loop: CASSARDRDHNEQFF. The CDR3, as DNA: TGTGCCAGCAGCGCCCGGGACAGGGACCACAATGAGCAGTTCTTC.